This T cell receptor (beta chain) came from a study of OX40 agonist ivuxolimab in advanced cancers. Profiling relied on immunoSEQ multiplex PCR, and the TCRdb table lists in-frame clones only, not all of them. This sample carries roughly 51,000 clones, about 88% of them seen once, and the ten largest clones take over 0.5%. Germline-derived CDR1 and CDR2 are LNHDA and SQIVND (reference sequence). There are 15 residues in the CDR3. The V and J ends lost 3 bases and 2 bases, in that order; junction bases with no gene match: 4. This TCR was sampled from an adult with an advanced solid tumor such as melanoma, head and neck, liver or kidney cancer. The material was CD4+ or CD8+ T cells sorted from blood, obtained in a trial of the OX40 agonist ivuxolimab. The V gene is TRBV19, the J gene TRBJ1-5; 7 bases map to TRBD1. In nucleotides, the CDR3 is TGTGCCAGTAGTATCCCCGGGACAGGCAATCAGCCCCAGCATTTT. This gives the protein CASSIPGTGNQPQHF.